The rows below give T cell receptor beta chains drawn from one sample of a study of blood T cell repertoires in COVID-19. The table came from immunoSEQ multiplex PCR; TCRdb's copy has only in-frame clones and leaves some out. The sample yields about 160,000 clones, over 80% seen once. The specimen sequenced was peripheral blood. The receptors stem from a woman aged 55-75 years who had recovered from COVID-19. The CDR3 runs from the conserved cysteine through the conserved F or W. The D gene is left open where the match is weak. Expanded clones get a size class; other rows say once, few or many, or leave the size out.

abundance: NA
j_gene: TRBJ1-5
v_gene: TRBV18
d_gene: NA
len: 12
CDR3aa: CASSTGSQPQHF
CDR3nt: TGTGCCAGCTCAACGGGGTCTCAGCCCCAGCATTTT

abundance: NA
j_gene: TRBJ2-1
v_gene: TRBV6-4
d_gene: TRBD1
len: 15
CDR3aa: CASSDVAGGMDEQFF
CDR3nt: TGTGCCAGCAGTGATGTTGCAGGGGGCATGGATGAGCAGTTCTTC

abundance: NA
j_gene: TRBJ2-7
v_gene: TRBV20-1
d_gene: TRBD2
len: 16
CDR3aa: CSASPLTSGGSYEQYF
CDR3nt: TGCAGTGCTAGTCCCCTCACTAGCGGGGGCTCCTACGAGCAGTACTTC

abundance: few
j_gene: TRBJ2-2
v_gene: TRBV5-1
d_gene: TRBD2
len: 17
CDR3aa: CASSLTLAGAGTGELFF
CDR3nt: TGCGCCAGCAGCTTGACCCTAGCGGGGGCGGGGACCGGGGAGCTGTTTTTT

abundance: NA
j_gene: TRBJ2-7
v_gene: TRBV11-3
d_gene: NA
len: 15
CDR3aa: CASSSLDCWAYEQYF
CDR3nt: TGTGCCAGCAGCTCCTTAGACTGTTGGGCCTACGAGCAGTACTTC

abundance: NA
j_gene: TRBJ1-2
v_gene: TRBV6-5
d_gene: TRBD1
len: 12
CDR3aa: CASESRGHGYTF
CDR3nt: TGTGCCAGCGAAAGCAGGGGGCACGGCTACACCTTC

abundance: NA
j_gene: TRBJ1-1
v_gene: TRBV14
d_gene: NA
len: 15
CDR3aa: CASSPRQSPNTEAFF
CDR3nt: TGTGCCAGCAGCCCCCGTCAGTCTCCGAACACTGAAGCTTTCTTT

abundance: NA
j_gene: TRBJ1-2
v_gene: TRBV18
d_gene: TRBD1
len: 14
CDR3aa: CASSRQGQSYGYTF
CDR3nt: TGTGCCAGCTCACGACAGGGACAGAGCTATGGCTACACCTTC

abundance: once
j_gene: TRBJ1-2
v_gene: TRBV27
d_gene: NA
len: 13
CDR3aa: CASRDRGYYGYTF
CDR3nt: TGTGCCAGCAGAGACCGGGGTTACTATGGCTACACCTTC

abundance: NA
j_gene: TRBJ2-1
v_gene: TRBV24-1
d_gene: TRBD2
len: 14
CDR3aa: CATTSGGADNEQFF
CDR3nt: TGTGCCACCACTAGCGGGGGGGCCGACAATGAGCAGTTCTTC

abundance: once
j_gene: TRBJ2-1
v_gene: TRBV7-5
d_gene: NA
len: 18
CDR3aa: CVRSVGVVGTGPHNEQFF
CDR3nt: TGTGTCAGAAGCGTGGGGGTCGTGGGGACAGGGCCCCACAATGAGCAGTTCTTC

abundance: once
j_gene: TRBJ2-7
v_gene: TRBV10-3
d_gene: TRBD1
len: 14
CDR3aa: CAIQEGTGNYEQYF
CDR3nt: TGTGCCATACAAGAAGGGACAGGGAACTACGAGCAGTACTTC

abundance: NA
j_gene: TRBJ2-3
v_gene: TRBV19
d_gene: TRBD2
len: 15
CDR3aa: CASSAASGGTDTQYF
CDR3nt: TGTGCCAGTAGTGCTGCTAGCGGGGGCACAGATACGCAGTATTTT

abundance: NA
j_gene: TRBJ1-2
v_gene: TRBV6-4
d_gene: NA
len: 13
CDR3aa: CASSESGDYGYTF
CDR3nt: TGTGCCAGCAGTGAGTCGGGGGACTATGGCTACACCTTC

abundance: NA
j_gene: TRBJ1-2
v_gene: TRBV28
d_gene: TRBD1
len: 15
CDR3aa: CASSLAGGLDYGYTF
CDR3nt: TGTGCCAGCAGTTTGGCAGGGGGCTTGGACTATGGCTACACCTTC

abundance: NA
j_gene: TRBJ2-5
v_gene: TRBV18
d_gene: TRBD2
len: 14
CDR3aa: CASSYAGGLETQYF
CDR3nt: TGTGCCAGCTCATACGCGGGGGGCCTAGAGACCCAGTACTTC

abundance: NA
j_gene: TRBJ2-1
v_gene: TRBV9
d_gene: NA
len: 16
CDR3aa: CASSPRTPAEDNEQFF
CDR3nt: TGTGCCAGCAGCCCTAGGACTCCAGCAGAGGACAATGAGCAGTTCTTC

abundance: NA
j_gene: TRBJ1-5
v_gene: TRBV27
d_gene: NA
len: 15
CDR3aa: CASMGGLYSNQPQHF
CDR3nt: TGTGCCAGCATGGGAGGGCTTTACAGCAATCAGCCCCAGCATTTT

abundance: NA
j_gene: TRBJ2-2
v_gene: TRBV9
d_gene: NA
len: 13
CDR3aa: CASNRDNTGELFF
CDR3nt: TGTGCCAGCAACAGGGACAACACCGGGGAGCTGTTTTTT

abundance: NA
j_gene: TRBJ1-1
v_gene: TRBV28
d_gene: TRBD1
len: 17
CDR3aa: CASTPGGQAPFNTEAFF
CDR3nt: TGTGCCAGCACCCCTGGCGGACAGGCGCCCTTTAACACTGAAGCTTTCTTT

abundance: NA
j_gene: TRBJ2-3
v_gene: TRBV7-3
d_gene: NA
len: 15
CDR3aa: CASSLEMGLADTQYF
CDR3nt: TGTGCCAGCAGCTTAGAAATGGGTCTAGCAGATACGCAGTATTTT

abundance: NA
j_gene: TRBJ2-5
v_gene: TRBV19
d_gene: NA
len: 14
CDR3aa: CASSITQNQETQYF
CDR3nt: TGTGCCAGTAGTATAACACAGAATCAAGAGACCCAGTACTTC

abundance: NA
j_gene: TRBJ2-1
v_gene: TRBV25-1
d_gene: NA
len: 15
CDR3aa: CASSEFLGAYNEQFF
CDR3nt: TGTGCCAGCAGTGAATTTCTAGGCGCCTACAATGAGCAGTTCTTC

abundance: once
j_gene: TRBJ2-7
v_gene: TRBV11-2
d_gene: NA
len: 14
CDR3aa: CASSLDSLTYEQYF
CDR3nt: TGTGCCAGCAGCTTAGACAGTTTGACCTACGAGCAGTACTTC

abundance: once
j_gene: TRBJ1-1
v_gene: TRBV19
d_gene: NA
len: 15
CDR3aa: CASNLYGRGNTEAFF
CDR3nt: TGTGCCAGTAATCTTTATGGCAGAGGGAACACTGAAGCTTTCTTT